The TCR beta chain described here comes from a study of cytomegalovirus exposure and HLA in healthy donors. PCR used 60 Vbeta primers and 13 Jbeta primers. TCRdb's table, derived via immunoSEQ multiplex PCR, lists solely in-frame clones and lacks some. The data contain 200,000 to 250,000 clones, just over 75% of them singletons. V dropped 0 bases and J dropped 11 bases, with 17 bases sitting between them. The CDR3 length is 14 residues. Per germline, CDR1 SGDLS and CDR2 YYNGEE. This TCR was recovered from a woman aged 55-70 years in good health and CMV-seropositive. Input material: PBMCs. The chain joins TRBV9 to TRBJ1-1, with D perhaps TRBD1 (6 bases). CDR3 in amino acids: CASSVATGGGEAFF. The CDR3 DNA is TGTGCCAGCAGCGTAGCTACTGGCGGGGGCGAGGCTTTCTTT.